This T cell receptor beta chain was identified during a study of CD8 T cells in ankylosing spondylitis. Study-wide results and caveats: What appeared characteristic of ankylosing spondylitis blood was a TCR beta motif of fewer than ten highly homologous variants. Significant enrichment of disease-linked clones was reported in matched ankylosing spondylitis synovial fluid.

Library preparation for TCR beta used quantitative 5'-RACE with molecular barcodes. MiXCR, run by TCRdb on the 5' RACE reads, gives a single entry per CDR3 protein. The sample gives 670,000 or so distinct CDR3 sequences, about 20% of which show up once; about a fifth is in the top ten. As to this clonotype: The antigen remains undetermined.

The CDR3 runs 14 residues. In germline, CDR1 is SGHRS, CDR2 YFSETQ. V lost 5 bases to trimming and J lost 2 bases; unmatched junction nucleotides: 3. The receptor was isolated from a male donor with ankylosing spondylitis. This chain joins TRBV5-1 and TRBJ1-2; 10 bases map to TRBD1. Sequencing was done on a sample of blood, either unsorted or a sorted T cell fraction (not recorded which). The CDR3 nucleotides are TGCGCCAGCAGACCGGGACAGGGGAACTATGGCTACACCTTC. This encodes CASRPGQGNYGYTF.